The clone carrying this T cell receptor beta chain has at least ten counts. Its antigen is as yet unknown. In the study's own analysis: In papillary thyroid cancer, a distant-metastasis classifier was built using CDR3 differences across clinicopathological groups. TCRdb reanalyzed the PCR reads via MiXCR. The V and J calls follow TCRdb's processing rather than the paper's. The profile shows some 36,000 clones, roughly a sixth of them singletons. All patients reached thyroid surgery having received no treatment beforehand. These data are taken from a study of metastatic and nonmetastatic thyroid tumors. Looking at the study overall: From malignant and benign thyroid patients, repertoires in blood and in tumor or nodule tissue were compared.

The CDR3 extends over 15 amino acids. Looked up from germline, CDR1 is KGHSH and CDR2 is LQKENI. Deletions cut 2 bases from V and 2 bases from J, with 7 bases between. Study observations and caveats: Patients with malignant thyroid tumors reportedly had significantly higher TCR beta diversity than those with benign nodules, in blood and tumor.

The rearrangement uses TRBV18 and TRBJ2-6, with D hard to call. The TCR sequence derives from a male donor with papillary thyroid cancer or a benign thyroid nodule (not recorded which). Some clones in this sample may be carry-over from other donors' samples. Sequenced sample: blood. In DNA form, the CDR3 reads TGTGCCAGCTCACCAATTGAGGCTGGGGCCAACGTCCTGACTTTC. Residues: CASSPIEAGANVLTF.